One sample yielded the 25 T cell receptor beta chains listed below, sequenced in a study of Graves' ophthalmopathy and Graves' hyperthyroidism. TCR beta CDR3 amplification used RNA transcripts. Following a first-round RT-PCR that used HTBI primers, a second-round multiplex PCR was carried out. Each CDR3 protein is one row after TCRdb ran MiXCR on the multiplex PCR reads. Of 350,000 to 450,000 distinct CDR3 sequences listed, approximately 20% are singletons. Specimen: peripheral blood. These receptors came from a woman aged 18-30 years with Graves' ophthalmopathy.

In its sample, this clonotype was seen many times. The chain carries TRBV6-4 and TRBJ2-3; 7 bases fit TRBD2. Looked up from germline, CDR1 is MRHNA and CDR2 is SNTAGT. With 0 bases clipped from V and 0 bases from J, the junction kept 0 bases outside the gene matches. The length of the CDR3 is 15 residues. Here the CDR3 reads CASSDSAGSTDTQYF. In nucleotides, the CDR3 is TGTGCCAGCAGTGACTCAGCGGGGAGCACAGATACGCAGTATTTT.

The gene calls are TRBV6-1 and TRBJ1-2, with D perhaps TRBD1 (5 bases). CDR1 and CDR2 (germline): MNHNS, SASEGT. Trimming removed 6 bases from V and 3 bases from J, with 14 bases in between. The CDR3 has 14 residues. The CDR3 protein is CASRLGGRDYGYTF. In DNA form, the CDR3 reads TGTGCCAGCAGATTGGGGGGACGGGACTATGGCTACACCTTC.

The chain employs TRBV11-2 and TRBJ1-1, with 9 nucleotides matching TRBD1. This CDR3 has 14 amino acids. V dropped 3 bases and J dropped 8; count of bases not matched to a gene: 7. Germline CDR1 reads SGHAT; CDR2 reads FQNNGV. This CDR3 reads CASSLDRGGREAFF. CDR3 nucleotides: TGTGCCAGCAGCTTGGACAGGGGAGGAAGAGAAGCTTTCTTT.

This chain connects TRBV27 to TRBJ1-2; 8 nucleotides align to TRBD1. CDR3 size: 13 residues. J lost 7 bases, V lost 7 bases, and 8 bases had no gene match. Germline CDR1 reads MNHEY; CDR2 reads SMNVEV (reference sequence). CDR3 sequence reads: CASTRDRRFGYTF. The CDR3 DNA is TGTGCCAGCACCCGGGACAGGAGATTTGGCTACACCTTC.

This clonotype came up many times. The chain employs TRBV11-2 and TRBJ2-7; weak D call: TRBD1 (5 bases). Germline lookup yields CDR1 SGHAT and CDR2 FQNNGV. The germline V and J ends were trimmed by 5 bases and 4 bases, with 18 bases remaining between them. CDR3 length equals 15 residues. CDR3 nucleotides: TGTGCCAGCAGCGTGAGTCCAGGGAACAGATACGAGCAGTACTTC. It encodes CASSVSPGNRYEQYF.

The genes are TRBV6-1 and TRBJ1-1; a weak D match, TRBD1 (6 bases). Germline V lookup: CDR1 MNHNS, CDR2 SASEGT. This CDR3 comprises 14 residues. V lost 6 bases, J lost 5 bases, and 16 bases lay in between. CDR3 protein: CASRPTGLSTEAFF. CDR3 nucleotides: TGTGCCAGCAGGCCAACAGGGTTATCAACTGAAGCTTTCTTT.

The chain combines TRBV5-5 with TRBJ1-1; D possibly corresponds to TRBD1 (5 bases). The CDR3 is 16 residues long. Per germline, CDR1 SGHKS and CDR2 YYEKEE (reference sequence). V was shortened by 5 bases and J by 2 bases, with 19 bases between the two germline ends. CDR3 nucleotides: TGTGCCAGCAGTTACTCTGGGGCCGGGAGAAACACTGAAGCTTTCTTT. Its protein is CASSYSGAGRNTEAFF.

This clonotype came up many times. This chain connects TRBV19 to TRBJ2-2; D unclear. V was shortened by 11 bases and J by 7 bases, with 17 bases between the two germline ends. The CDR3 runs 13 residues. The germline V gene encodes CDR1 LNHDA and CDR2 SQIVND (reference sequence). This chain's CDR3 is CASSNWADGELFF. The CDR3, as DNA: TGTGCCTCCAGTAATTGGGCAGACGGGGAGCTGTTTTTT. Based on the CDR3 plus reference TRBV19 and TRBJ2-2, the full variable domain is DGGITQSPKYLFRKEGQNVTLSCEQNLNHDAMYWYRQDPGQGLRLIYYSQIVNDFQKGDIAEGYSVSREKKESFPLTVTSAQKNPTAFYLCASSNWADGELFFGEGSRLTVL.

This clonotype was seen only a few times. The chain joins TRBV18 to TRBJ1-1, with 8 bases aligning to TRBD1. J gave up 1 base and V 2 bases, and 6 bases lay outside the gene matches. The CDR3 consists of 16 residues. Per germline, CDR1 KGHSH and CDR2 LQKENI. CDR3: CASSPVRQGWNTEAFF. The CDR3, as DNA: TGTGCCAGCTCACCAGTCCGACAGGGGTGGAACACTGAAGCTTTCTTT.

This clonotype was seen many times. CDR3 amino acids: CASSSAGQGPYLFYEQYF. Here the CDR3 DNA reads TGTGCCAGCAGCTCCGCCGGACAGGGGCCCTACCTATTCTACGAGCAGTACTTC. The chain couples TRBV11-3 to TRBJ2-7, with TRBD1 identical over 9 bases. CDR3 length: 18 amino acids. V was clipped by 4 bases and J by 3 bases; unmatched bases: 16. Germline-derived CDR1 and CDR2 are SGHNT and YENEEA.

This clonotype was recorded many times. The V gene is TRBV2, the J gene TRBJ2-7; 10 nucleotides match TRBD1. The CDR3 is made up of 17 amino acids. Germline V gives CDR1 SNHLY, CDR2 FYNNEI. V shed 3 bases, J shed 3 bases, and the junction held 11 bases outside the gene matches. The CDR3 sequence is CASSDYETGGNNYEQYF. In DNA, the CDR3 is TGTGCCAGCAGTGACTACGAGACAGGGGGCAACAACTACGAGCAGTACTTC.

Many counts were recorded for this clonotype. DNA of the CDR3: TGTGCCAGCAGCCAGAGCTCGGGGACGGACACCGGGGAGCTGTTTTTT. This sequence encodes CASSQSSGTDTGELFF. J is TRBJ2-2 and V is TRBV14; D possibly uses TRBD1 or TRBD2 (5 bases each). Germline values: CDR1 SGHDN, CDR2 FVKESK. This CDR3 has 16 residues. V gave up 3 bases and J gave up 3 bases, with 14 bases separating them.

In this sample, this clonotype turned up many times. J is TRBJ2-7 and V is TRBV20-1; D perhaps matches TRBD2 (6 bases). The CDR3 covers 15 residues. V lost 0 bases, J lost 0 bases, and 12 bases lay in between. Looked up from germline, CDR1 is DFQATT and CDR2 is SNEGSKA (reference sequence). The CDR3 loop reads CSARDPGGSSYEQYF. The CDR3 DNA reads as TGCAGTGCTAGAGATCCTGGGGGGAGCTCCTACGAGCAGTACTTC.

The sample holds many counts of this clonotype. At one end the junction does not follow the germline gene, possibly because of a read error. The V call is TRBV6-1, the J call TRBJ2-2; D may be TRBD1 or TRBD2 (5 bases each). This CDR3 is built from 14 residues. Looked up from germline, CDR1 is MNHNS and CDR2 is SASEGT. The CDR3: CTSRPGRNTGELFF. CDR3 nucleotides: TGTACCAGCAGACCGGGACGGAACACCGGGGAGCTGTTTTTT.

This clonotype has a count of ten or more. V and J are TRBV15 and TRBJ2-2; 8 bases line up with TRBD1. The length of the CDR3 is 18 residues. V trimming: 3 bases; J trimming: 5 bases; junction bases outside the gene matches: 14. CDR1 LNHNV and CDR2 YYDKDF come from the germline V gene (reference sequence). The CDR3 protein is CATSSTGLYRGRTGELFF. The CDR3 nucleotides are TGTGCCACCAGCAGCACTGGCCTTTACAGGGGGAGGACCGGGGAGCTGTTTTTT.

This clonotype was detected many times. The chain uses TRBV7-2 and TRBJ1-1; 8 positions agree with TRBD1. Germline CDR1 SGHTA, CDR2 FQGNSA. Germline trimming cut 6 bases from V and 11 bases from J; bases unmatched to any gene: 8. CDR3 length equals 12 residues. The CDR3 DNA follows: TGTGCCAGCAGACCGAGACAGGGGTTGGCTTTCTTT. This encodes CASRPRQGLAFF.

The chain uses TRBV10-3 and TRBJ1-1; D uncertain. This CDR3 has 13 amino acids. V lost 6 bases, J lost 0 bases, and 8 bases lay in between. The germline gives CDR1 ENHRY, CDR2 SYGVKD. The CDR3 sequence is CAIRGTMNTEAFF. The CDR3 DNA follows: TGTGCCATCAGGGGAACTATGAACACTGAAGCTTTCTTT.

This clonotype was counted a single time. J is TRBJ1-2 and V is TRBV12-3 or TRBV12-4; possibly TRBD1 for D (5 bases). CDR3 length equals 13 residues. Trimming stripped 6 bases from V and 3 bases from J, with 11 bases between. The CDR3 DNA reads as TGTGCCAGCAGGAAGACAGCGGACTATGGCTACACCTTC. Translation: CASRKTADYGYTF.

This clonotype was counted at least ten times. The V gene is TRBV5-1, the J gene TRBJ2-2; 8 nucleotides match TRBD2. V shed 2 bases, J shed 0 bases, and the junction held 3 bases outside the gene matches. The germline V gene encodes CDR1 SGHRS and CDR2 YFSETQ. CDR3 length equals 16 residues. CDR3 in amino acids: CASSLIAGTNTGELFF. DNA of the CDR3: TGCGCCAGCAGCTTAATAGCGGGAACGAACACCGGGGAGCTGTTTTTT.

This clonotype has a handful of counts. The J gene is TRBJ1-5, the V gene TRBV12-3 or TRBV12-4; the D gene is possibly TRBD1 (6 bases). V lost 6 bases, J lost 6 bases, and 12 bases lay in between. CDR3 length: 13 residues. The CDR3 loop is CASSEQGGQPQHF. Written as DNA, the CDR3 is TGTGCCAGCAGCGAACAGGGAGGTCAGCCCCAGCATTTT.

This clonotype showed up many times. CDR3 sequence (DNA): TGTGCCAGCAGGATAACAGGGAATTCCATGGGCGAGCAGTACTTC. Its protein product is CASRITGNSMGEQYF. The chain recombines TRBV28 with TRBJ2-7; D is possibly TRBD1 (6 bases). This CDR3 has 15 amino acids. Trimming cost V 6 bases and J 6 bases, with 21 bases left between them. The germline gives CDR1 MDHEN, CDR2 SYDVKM.

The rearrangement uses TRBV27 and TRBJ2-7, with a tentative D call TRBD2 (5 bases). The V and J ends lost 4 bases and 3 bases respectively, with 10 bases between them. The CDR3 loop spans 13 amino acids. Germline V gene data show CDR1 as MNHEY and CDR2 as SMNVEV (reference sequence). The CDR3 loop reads CASSWEPYYEQYF. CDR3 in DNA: TGTGCCAGCAGTTGGGAGCCCTACTACGAGCAGTACTTC.

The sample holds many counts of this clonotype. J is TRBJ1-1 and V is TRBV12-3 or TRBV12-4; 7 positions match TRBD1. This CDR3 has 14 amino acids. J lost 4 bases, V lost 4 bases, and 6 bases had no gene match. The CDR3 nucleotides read TGTGCCAGCAGTTCGACAGGGTACGGCACTGAAGCTTTCTTT. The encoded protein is CASSSTGYGTEAFF.

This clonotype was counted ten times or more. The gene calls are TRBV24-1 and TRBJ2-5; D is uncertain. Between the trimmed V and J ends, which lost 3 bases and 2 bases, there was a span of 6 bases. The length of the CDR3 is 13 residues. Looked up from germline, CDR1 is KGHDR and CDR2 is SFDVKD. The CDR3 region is CATSDVEQETQYF. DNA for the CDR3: TGTGCCACCAGTGATGTTGAACAAGAGACCCAGTACTTC.

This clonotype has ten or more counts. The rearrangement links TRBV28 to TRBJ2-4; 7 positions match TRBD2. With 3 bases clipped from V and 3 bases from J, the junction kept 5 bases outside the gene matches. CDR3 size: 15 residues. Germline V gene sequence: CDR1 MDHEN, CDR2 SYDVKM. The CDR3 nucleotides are TGTGCCAGCAGTTTGGGGGGGGAGGACAAAAACATTCAGTACTTC. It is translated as CASSLGGEDKNIQYF.